This T cell receptor beta chain comes out of a study of blood T cell repertoires in COVID-19. Study-wide background: Donors in the United States, Italy and Spain gave samples during acute or convalescent COVID-19. The cDNA or gDNA used as material had been derived from T cells, B-cell-depleted T cells, or PBMCs.

Germline CDR1 reads SGHNT; CDR2 reads YENEEA. V lost 6 bases and J lost 4, with 21 bases in between. The CDR3 sequence is 17 residues long. In the authors' methods: Nucleated cell counts were estimated from reference gene primer amplification. Clones were read by immunoSEQ multiplex PCR, and TCRdb kept only the in-frame ones, dropping some. The V and J calls and clone size were taken over from that table, and D and trimming were inferred from the DNA. The table lists some 500,000 clones, roughly nine tenths of them singletons. The receptor was derived from a woman aged 50 to 60 with COVID-19, enrolled during active disease. The rearrangement links TRBV11-3 to TRBJ1-4; D possibly corresponds to TRBD1 (6 bases). Input material: peripheral blood. The DNA of the CDR3 is TGTGCCAGCAGGTCCTCAACCAGGACAGATAGTAATGAAAAACTGTTTTTT. It yields the protein CASRSSTRTDSNEKLFF.